The 8 T cell receptor beta chains in this list originate from one sample, sequenced in a study of cytomegalovirus exposure and HLA in healthy donors. Data came from immunoSEQ multiplex PCR; TCRdb stores just in-frame clones and leaves some out. Among roughly 120,000 clones, around nine tenths were seen once, and the ten largest hold roughly 2.2%. Sequencing was carried out using PBMCs. Receptor source: a woman between 18 and 30 years old in good health and CMV-seronegative.

The chain has TRBV4-2 and TRBJ1-4, with TRBD1 matching over 7 bases. The J segment lost 2 bases and the V segment lost 0 bases, leaving 3 bases of the junction unmatched. Looked up from germline, CDR1 is LGHNA and CDR2 is YNFKEQ. The CDR3 covers 16 residues. Here the CDR3 DNA reads TGTGCCAGCAGCCAAGATCGAGGGGGCACTAATGAAAAACTGTTTTTT. It codes for CASSQDRGGTNEKLFF.

The sample holds one count of this clone. CDR3 sequence (DNA): TGTGCCAGCAGCTCAGGGGGCTCTTACAATCAAGAGACCCAGTACTTC. Its protein is CASSSGGSYNQETQYF. The chain employs TRBV7-2 and TRBJ2-5, with 8 bases that match TRBD1. The CDR3 extends over 16 amino acids. The V gene end was trimmed by 4 bases and the J gene end by 2 bases; junction bases not matched to a gene: 9. The germline V gene has CDR1 SGHTA and CDR2 FQGNSA.

V usage is TRBV5-1 and J usage is TRBJ2-1; maybe TRBD1 (6 bases). This CDR3 region has 16 residues. Trimming removed 5 bases at V and 3 bases at J, with 18 bases between. The germline CDR1 and CDR2 sequences are SGHRS and YFSETQ. CDR3 in DNA: TGCGCCAGCAGACACGGAAATCAGGACAGCTACAATGAGCAGTTCTTC. Translated, it gives CASRHGNQDSYNEQFF.

This clone was seen once. V gene TRBV30 combines with J gene TRBJ1-4, with D hard to call. Trimming stripped 2 bases from V and 8 bases from J, with 18 bases between. The germline V gene has CDR1 GTSNPN and CDR2 SVGIG (reference sequence). The CDR3 runs 15 residues. CDR3 protein: CAWSFYGGRREKLFF. The CDR3, as DNA: TGTGCCTGGAGTTTCTATGGAGGACGAAGAGAAAAACTGTTTTTT.

The gene calls are TRBV15 and TRBJ2-3, with 9 bases matching TRBD1. The CDR3 consists of 17 residues. Per germline, CDR1 LNHNV and CDR2 YYDKDF (reference sequence). J gave up 5 bases and V 3 bases, and 12 bases lay outside the gene matches. This chain's CDR3 is CATSSQGQGFKGDTQYF. The DNA for the CDR3 is TGTGCCACCAGCAGCCAGGGACAGGGCTTTAAGGGAGATACGCAGTATTTT.

The chain recombines TRBV19 with TRBJ1-5; 8 nucleotides align to TRBD1. This CDR3 has 17 amino acids. Losses at the gene ends were 1 base for V and 5 bases for J; bases not matched to a gene: 10. Germline V lookup: CDR1 LNHDA, CDR2 SQIVND (reference sequence). CDR3 in amino acids: CASSIAAGTGLYQPQHF. CDR3 bases: TGTGCCAGTAGTATAGCCGCGGGGACAGGACTTTATCAGCCCCAGCATTTT.

The chain links TRBV7-9 to TRBJ2-7; 8 bases fit TRBD1. This CDR3 has 12 residues. CDR1 SEHNR and CDR2 FQNEAQ come from the germline V gene (reference sequence). V lost 5 bases and J lost 6; bases outside the gene matches: 3. The CDR3 reads CASSRDRGEQYF. CDR3 bases: TGTGCCAGCAGCCGAGACAGGGGCGAGCAGTACTTC. Together with reference TRBV7-9 and TRBJ2-7, the CDR3 gives the full variable domain: DTGVSQNPRHKITKRGQNVTFRCDPISEHNRLYWYRQTLGQGPEFLTYFQNEAQLEKSRLLSDRFSAERPKGSFSTLEIQRTEQGDSAMYLCASSRDRGEQYFGPGTRLTVT.

This clone was picked up a small number of times. The chain recombines TRBV7-9 with TRBJ1-5; D remains unclear. With 2 bases removed from V and 2 bases from J, the gap between germline ends came to 10 bases. This CDR3 is 15 amino acids long. Germline V CDR1 and CDR2: SEHNR, FQNEAQ (reference sequence). This chain's CDR3 is CASSLSVEGNQPQHF. CDR3 DNA: TGTGCCAGCAGCTTAAGTGTCGAGGGCAATCAGCCCCAGCATTTT.